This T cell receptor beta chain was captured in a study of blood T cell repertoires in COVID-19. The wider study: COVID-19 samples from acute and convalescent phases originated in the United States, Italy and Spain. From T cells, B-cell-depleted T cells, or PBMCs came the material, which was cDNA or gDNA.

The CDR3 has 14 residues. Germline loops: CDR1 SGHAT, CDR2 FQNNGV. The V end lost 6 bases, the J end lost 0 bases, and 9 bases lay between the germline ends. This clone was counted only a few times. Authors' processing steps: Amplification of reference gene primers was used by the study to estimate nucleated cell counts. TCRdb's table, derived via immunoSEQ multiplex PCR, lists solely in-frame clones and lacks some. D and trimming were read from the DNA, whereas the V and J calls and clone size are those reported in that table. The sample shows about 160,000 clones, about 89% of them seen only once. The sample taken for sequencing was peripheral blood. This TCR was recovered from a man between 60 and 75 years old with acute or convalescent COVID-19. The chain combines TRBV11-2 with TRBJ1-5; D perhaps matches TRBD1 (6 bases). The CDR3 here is CASSLQGSNQPQHF. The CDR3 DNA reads TGTGCCAGCAGTTTACAGGGTAGCAATCAGCCCCAGCATTTT.